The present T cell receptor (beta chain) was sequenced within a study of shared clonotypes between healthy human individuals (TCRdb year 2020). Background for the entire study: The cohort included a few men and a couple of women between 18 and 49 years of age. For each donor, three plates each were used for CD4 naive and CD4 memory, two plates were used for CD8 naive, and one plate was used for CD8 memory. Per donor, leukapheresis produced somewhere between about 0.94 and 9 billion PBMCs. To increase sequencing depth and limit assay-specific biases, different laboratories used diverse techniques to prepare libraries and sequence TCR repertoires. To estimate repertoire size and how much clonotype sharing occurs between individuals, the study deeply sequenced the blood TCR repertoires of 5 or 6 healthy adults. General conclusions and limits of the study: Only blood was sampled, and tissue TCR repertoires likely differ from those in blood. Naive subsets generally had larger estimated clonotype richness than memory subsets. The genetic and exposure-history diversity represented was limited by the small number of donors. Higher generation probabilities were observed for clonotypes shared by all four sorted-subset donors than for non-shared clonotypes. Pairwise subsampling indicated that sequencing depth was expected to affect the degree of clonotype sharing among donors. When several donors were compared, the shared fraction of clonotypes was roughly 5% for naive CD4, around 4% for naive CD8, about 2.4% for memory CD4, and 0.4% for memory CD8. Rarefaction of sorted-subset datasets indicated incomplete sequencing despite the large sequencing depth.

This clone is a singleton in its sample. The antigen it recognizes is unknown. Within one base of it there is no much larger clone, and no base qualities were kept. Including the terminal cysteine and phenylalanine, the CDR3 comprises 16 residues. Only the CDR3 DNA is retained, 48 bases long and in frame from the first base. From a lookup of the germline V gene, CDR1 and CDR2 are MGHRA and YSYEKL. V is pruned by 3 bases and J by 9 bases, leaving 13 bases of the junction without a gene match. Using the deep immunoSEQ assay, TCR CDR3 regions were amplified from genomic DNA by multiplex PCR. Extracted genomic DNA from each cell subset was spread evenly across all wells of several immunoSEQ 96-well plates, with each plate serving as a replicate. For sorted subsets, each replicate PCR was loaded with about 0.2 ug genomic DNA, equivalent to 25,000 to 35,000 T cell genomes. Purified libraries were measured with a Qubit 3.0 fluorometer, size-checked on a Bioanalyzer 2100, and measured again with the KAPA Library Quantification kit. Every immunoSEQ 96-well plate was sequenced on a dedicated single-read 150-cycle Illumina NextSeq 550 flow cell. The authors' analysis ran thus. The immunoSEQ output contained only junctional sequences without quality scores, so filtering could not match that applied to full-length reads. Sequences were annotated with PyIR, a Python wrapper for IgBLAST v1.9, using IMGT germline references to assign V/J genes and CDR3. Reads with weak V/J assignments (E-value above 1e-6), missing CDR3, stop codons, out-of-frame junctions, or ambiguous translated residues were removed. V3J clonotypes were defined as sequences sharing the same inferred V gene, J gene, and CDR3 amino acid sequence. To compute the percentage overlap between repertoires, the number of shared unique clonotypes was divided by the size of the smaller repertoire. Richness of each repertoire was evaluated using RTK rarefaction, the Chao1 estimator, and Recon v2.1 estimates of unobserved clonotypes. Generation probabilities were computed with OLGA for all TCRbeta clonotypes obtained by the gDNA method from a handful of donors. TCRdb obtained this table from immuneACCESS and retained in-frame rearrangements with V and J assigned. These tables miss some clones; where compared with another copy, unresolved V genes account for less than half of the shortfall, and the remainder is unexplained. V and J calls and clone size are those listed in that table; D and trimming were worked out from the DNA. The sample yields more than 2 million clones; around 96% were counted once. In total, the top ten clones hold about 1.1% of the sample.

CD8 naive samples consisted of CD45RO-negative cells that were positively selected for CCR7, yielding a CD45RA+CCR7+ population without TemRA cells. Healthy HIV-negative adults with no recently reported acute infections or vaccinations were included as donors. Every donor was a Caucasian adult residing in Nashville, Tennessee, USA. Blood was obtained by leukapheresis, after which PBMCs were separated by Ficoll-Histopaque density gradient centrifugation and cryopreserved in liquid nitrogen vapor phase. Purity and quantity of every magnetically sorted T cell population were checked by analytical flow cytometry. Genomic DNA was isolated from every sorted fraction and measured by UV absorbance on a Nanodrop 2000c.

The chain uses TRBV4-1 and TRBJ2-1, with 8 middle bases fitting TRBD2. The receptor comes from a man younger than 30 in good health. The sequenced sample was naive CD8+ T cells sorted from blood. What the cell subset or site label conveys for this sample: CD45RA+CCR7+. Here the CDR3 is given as CASSQLAGSDSGEQFF. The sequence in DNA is TGCGCCAGCAGCCAGTTAGCGGGATCGGATAGCGGTGAGCAGTTCTTC.